The sequence of this TCR beta chain was determined in a study of blood T cell repertoires in COVID-19. Study overall: The analysed material was cDNA or gDNA that came from T cells, B-cell-depleted T cells, or PBMCs.

This clone was recorded a few times. In the original workflow: Nucleated cell number was recorded as an estimate derived from reference gene primer amplification. Some clones are missing from TCRdb's copy, which holds only in-frame ones; the method was immunoSEQ multiplex PCR. D and trimming come from the DNA, and the V and J calls and clone size come from that table. The sample yields a few hundred thousand clones, roughly 84% seen once. CDR3 length: 14 residues. CDR1 is LGHNA and CDR2 is YSLEER in the germline V gene. V shed 1 base, J shed 13 bases, and the junction held 11 bases outside the gene matches.

This receptor was obtained from a man aged 45-60 years with active or convalescent COVID-19. The specimen sequenced was peripheral blood. This sequence joins TRBV4-3 and TRBJ2-3; 7 positions agree with TRBD2. The CDR3 protein is CASSQAPRDYPEYF. The CDR3 DNA is TGCGCCAGCAGCCAAGCCCCGCGGGACTACCCAGAGTATTTT.